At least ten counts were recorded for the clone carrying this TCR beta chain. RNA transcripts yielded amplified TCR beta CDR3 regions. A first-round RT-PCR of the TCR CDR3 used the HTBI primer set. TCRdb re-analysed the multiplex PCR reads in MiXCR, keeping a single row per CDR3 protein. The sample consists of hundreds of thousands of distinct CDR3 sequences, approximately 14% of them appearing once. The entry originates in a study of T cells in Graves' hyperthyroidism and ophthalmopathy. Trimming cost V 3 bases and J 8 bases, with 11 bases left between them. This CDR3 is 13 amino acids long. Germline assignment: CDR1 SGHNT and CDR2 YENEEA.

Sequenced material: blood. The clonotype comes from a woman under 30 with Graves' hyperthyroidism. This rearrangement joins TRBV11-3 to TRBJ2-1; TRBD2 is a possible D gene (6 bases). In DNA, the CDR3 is TGTGCCAGCAGCTTGGAGACTAGGTATGAGCAGTTCTTC. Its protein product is CASSLETRYEQFF.